This TCR beta chain was sequenced during a study of blood T cell repertoires in COVID-19. Generated by immunoSEQ multiplex PCR, the TCRdb table keeps only in-frame clones and is missing some. The sample has some 400,000 clones, 85% to 90% seen once. The TCR was taken from a human donor in a cohort sampled during active COVID-19. Sequencing used peripheral blood.

CDR3 in DNA: TGTGCCAGCAGCTCCCGGACAGGGGGCCACGAGCAGTACTTC. This encodes CASSSRTGGHEQYF. The chain uses TRBV7-2 and TRBJ2-7; TRBD1 aligns across 11 bases. The CDR3 loop spans 14 amino acids. V dropped 4 bases and J dropped 5; count of bases not matched to a gene: 4. The V gene's germline CDR1 is SGHTA and CDR2 FQGNSA.